This paragraph covers one T cell receptor beta chain sequence. Original processing notes: Estimation of nucleated cell counts relied on the amplification of reference gene primers. Here immunoSEQ multiplex PCR was the method, and the copy in TCRdb shows in-frame clones only, minus some. Clone size and the V and J calls come from that table; the DNA yielded D and trimming. Here the sample spans nearly 250,000 clones, 85% being singletons. This entry belongs to a study of blood T cell repertoires in COVID-19. Looking at the study overall: Whether acute or convalescent, the COVID-19 samples came from the United States, Italy and Spain. Sources were T cells, B-cell-depleted T cells, or PBMCs; the material itself was cDNA or gDNA.

Germline V gene sequence: CDR1 MNHEY, CDR2 SVGAGI. This CDR3 region has 15 residues. Trimming cost V 5 bases and J 8 bases, with 21 bases left between them. Self-reported history from a screening survey and questionnaire set each donor's cohort. This chain links TRBV6-5 with TRBJ1-2; weak D call: TRBD1 (5 bases). Source material: PBMCs or T cells enriched from blood (not recorded which). This clonotype originated in a woman aged 45-65 years with acute COVID-19. CDR3 sequence: CASSPLWTGESGYTF. As DNA, the CDR3 is TGTGCCAGCAGTCCCCTTTGGACGGGGGAAAGCGGCTACACCTTC.